Listed here are 17 T cell receptor beta chains from one sample, sequenced in a study of T-cell reconstitution after alpha-beta-depleted transplantation in children. Construction of the TCRbeta library involved unique molecular identifiers. Each CDR3 protein gets one entry after TCRdb re-called the PCR reads with MiXCR. In the table there are approximately 240,000 distinct CDR3 sequences, about 8.8% of which are singletons. The specimen comprised PBMCs from the stem cell graft donor, sampled from the stem cell graft. These receptors all stem from a human donor who donated a stem cell graft to a child with SCID.

This clonotype was seen at least ten times. The genes are TRBV7-9 and TRBJ1-2; D is unclear. Trimming shortened V by 3 bases and J by 5 bases, and 16 bases separated the two germline ends. The CDR3 runs 15 residues. Looked up from germline, CDR1 is SEHNR and CDR2 is FQNEAQ (reference sequence). In DNA, the CDR3 is TGTGCCAGCAGCTTGGATCGTCGGGGTTTTTATGGCTACACCTTC. Its protein product is CASSLDRRGFYGYTF.

In this sample, this clonotype turned up many times. The rearrangement uses TRBV20-1 and TRBJ2-3; D call uncertain. With 0 bases removed from V and 2 bases from J, the gap between germline ends came to 9 bases. The CDR3 has 14 amino acids. CDR1 and CDR2 from the germline V gene are DFQATT and SNEGSKA (reference sequence). The CDR3 sequence is CSAREGRTTDTQYF. CDR3 in DNA: TGCAGTGCTAGAGAGGGCCGAACCACAGATACGCAGTATTTT.

As concerns this clonotype: This may be a read error, as it is one base from a much larger clone. The chain joins TRBV7-3 to TRBJ1-1; maybe TRBD1 (6 bases). CDR3 size: 14 residues. Germline CDR1 and CDR2: SGHTA and FQGTGA. V lost 5 bases to trimming and J lost 4 bases, with 14 bases between them. In DNA form, the CDR3 reads TGTGCCAGCAGCAAAGCAGGGGACGGCACTGAAGCTTTCTTT. Residues: CASSKAGDGTEAFF.

This clonotype was seen repeatedly, ten times or more. The chain has TRBV7-9 and TRBJ2-2; D unresolved. Between the trimmed V and J ends, which lost 3 bases and 9 bases, there was a span of 8 bases. Germline assignment: CDR1 SEHNR and CDR2 FQNEAQ (reference sequence). This CDR3 spans 12 amino acids. The CDR3 region has the DNA TGTGCCAGCAGCTTTGTGCCGCGGGAGCTGTTTTTT. It yields the protein CASSFVPRELFF.

This clonotype showed up many times. V gene TRBV28 combines with J gene TRBJ1-1; no clear D gene. V was pared by 3 bases and J by 6 bases, with 11 bases between. There are 13 residues in the CDR3. Germline V CDR1 and CDR2: MDHEN, SYDVKM. CDR3: CASSFRLGPEAFF. CDR3 nucleotides: TGTGCCAGCAGTTTCCGACTCGGACCTGAAGCTTTCTTT.

This clonotype was counted at least ten times. J is TRBJ2-1 and V is TRBV28; a weak D match, TRBD1 (6 bases). In germline, CDR1 is MDHEN, CDR2 SYDVKM. V shed 4 bases and J shed 4 bases, with 11 bases lying between them. CDR3 length: 14 amino acids. The CDR3 nucleotides read TGTGCCAGCAGTTCACAGGGACCTTACAATGAGCAGTTCTTC. This encodes CASSSQGPYNEQFF.

V usage is TRBV20-1 and J usage is TRBJ2-7, with 8 bases lining up with TRBD1. The CDR3 loop spans 14 amino acids. Per the germline V gene, CDR1 is DFQATT and CDR2 is SNEGSKA (reference sequence). Trimming at V came to 1 base and at J to 6 bases, leaving 8 bases not matched to a gene. The CDR3 sequence: CSARARQGLGEQYF. CDR3 bases: TGCAGTGCTAGAGCTCGACAGGGGTTGGGCGAGCAGTACTTC.

This clonotype was observed at least ten times. V is TRBV29-1 and J is TRBJ2-1, with 9 bases matching TRBD1. The CDR3 extends over 15 amino acids. V was pared by 7 bases and J by 9 bases, with 16 bases of the junction left unmatched. Germline V gene lookup returns CDR1 SQVTM and CDR2 ANQGSEA. Here the CDR3 reads CSAHIRDRASAEQFF. CDR3 DNA sequence: TGCAGCGCACACATCCGGGACAGGGCTTCGGCTGAGCAGTTCTTC.

In this sample, this clonotype turned up a few times. The V and J genes are TRBV20-1 and TRBJ2-7; D gene unclear. CDR1 and CDR2 (germline): DFQATT, SNEGSKA (reference sequence). The ends were cut back, 6 bases at V and 2 bases at J, with 11 bases in the middle. The CDR3 consists of 12 residues. CDR3 coding DNA: TGCAGTGCCTCCCGCGAACCCTACGAGCAGTACTTC. Protein: CSASREPYEQYF.

Concerning this clonotype itself: Compared with germline, one end of the junction differs, possibly owing to a read error. V gene TRBV7-3 combines with J gene TRBJ2-5; D uncertain. The CDR3 sequence is 13 residues long. Germline CDR1 SGHTA, CDR2 FQGTGA. DNA for the CDR3: TGTGCCAGCAGCTTAATCAGCCAAGAGACCCAGTCCTTC. The encoded protein is CASSLISQETQSF.

This clonotype was seen repeatedly, ten times or more. The chain is built from TRBV15 and TRBJ1-6, with no clear D. This CDR3 is built from 13 residues. Trimming shortened V by 1 base and J by 7 bases, and 5 bases separated the two germline ends. Germline-derived CDR1 and CDR2 are LNHNV and YYDKDF (reference sequence). For the CDR3, the DNA is TGTGCCACCAGCAGAGTATCGAATTCACCCCTCCACTTT. It encodes CATSRVSNSPLHF.

A word on this clonotype: This clone may be a read error of a much larger clone one base away. This chain joins TRBV20-1 and TRBJ2-5; no definite D call. This CDR3 contains 12 residues. The germline V gene has CDR1 DFQATT and CDR2 SNEGSKA (reference sequence). CDR3 residues: CSATPLAESQYF. The CDR3 bases are TGCAGTGCTACCCCTCTCGCAGAGAGCCAGTACTTC.

In this sample, this clonotype turned up many times. This sequence joins TRBV10-3 and TRBJ2-3, with D unclear. The ends were cut back, 0 bases at V and 1 base at J, with 14 bases in the middle. Germline values: CDR1 ENHRY, CDR2 SYGVKD. The CDR3 extends over 17 amino acids. CDR3 in DNA: TGTGCCATCAGTGAGTCAGCGAGTTTAGTACGCACAGATACGCAGTATTTT. Translated: CAISESASLVRTDTQYF.

This clonotype was detected many times. V and J are TRBV18 and TRBJ2-7; D possibly corresponds to TRBD2 (6 bases). The CDR3 has 14 amino acids. V lost 6 bases and J 6 bases, leaving 18 bases between the germline ends. Germline V gene lookup returns CDR1 KGHSH and CDR2 LQKENI. DNA for the CDR3: TGTGCCAGCTCTCAACAGGTGGATAGCGGCGAGCAGTACTTC. Its translation is CASSQQVDSGEQYF.

This clonotype was seen many times. The chain couples TRBV20-1 to TRBJ2-5, with 7 bases lining up with TRBD2. V lost 5 bases and J lost 3; bases outside the gene matches: 9. This CDR3 has 14 amino acids. Per germline, CDR1 DFQATT and CDR2 SNEGSKA (reference sequence). CDR3 region: CSAGTISPEETQYF. In DNA form, the CDR3 reads TGCAGTGCTGGGACTATATCTCCGGAAGAGACCCAGTACTTC.

This clonotype was picked up many times. This sequence joins TRBV5-1 and TRBJ2-3; perhaps TRBD2 as D (7 bases). Germline V gene lookup returns CDR1 SGHRS and CDR2 YFSETQ. V was trimmed by 6 bases and J by 5 bases, leaving 16 bases between them. The length of the CDR3 is 14 residues. As DNA, the CDR3 is TGCGCCAGCAACTACCGGGGGGCCCAAGATACGCAGTATTTT. As protein: CASNYRGAQDTQYF. Combining the CDR3 with reference TRBV5-1 and TRBJ2-3 gives the whole variable domain KAGVTQTPRYLIKTRGQQVTLSCSPISGHRSVSWYQQTPGQGLQFLFEYFSETQRNKGNFPGRFSGRQFSNSRSEMNVSTLELGDSALYLCASNYRGAQDTQYFGPGTRLTVL.

This clonotype was counted once. A read error may be the cause here, since a much bigger clone is one base away. The chain uses TRBV18 and TRBJ2-1; D gene ambiguous. The CDR3 has 16 amino acids. Germline-derived CDR1 and CDR2 are KGHSH and LQKENI. CDR3 protein: CASSPIESLYYHEQFF. For the CDR3, the DNA is TGTGCCAGCTCACCGATAGAGAGCCTGTACTACCATGAGCAGTTCTTC.